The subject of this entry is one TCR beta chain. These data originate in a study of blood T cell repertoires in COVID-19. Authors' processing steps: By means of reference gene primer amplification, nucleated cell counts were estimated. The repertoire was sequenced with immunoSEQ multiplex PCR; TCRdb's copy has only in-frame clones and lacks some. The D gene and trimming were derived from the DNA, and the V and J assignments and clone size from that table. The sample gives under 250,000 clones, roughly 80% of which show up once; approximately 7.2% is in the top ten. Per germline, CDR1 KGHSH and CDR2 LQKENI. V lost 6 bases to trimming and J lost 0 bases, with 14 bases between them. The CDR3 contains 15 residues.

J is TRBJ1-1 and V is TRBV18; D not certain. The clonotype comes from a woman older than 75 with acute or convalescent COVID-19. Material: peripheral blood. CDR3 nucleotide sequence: TGTGCCAGCTCGCAGTCGGCGGTTTTGAACACTGAAGCTTTCTTT. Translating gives CASSQSAVLNTEAFF. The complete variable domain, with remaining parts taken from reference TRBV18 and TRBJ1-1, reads NAGVMQNPRHLVRRRGQEARLRCSPMKGHSHVYWYRQLPEEGLKFMVYLQKENIIDESGMPKERFSAEFPKEGPSILRIQQVVRGDSAAYFCASSQSAVLNTEAFFGQGTRLTVV.